The 17 T cell receptor beta chains presented below share a single source sample, sequenced in a study of control samples from healthy donors and cancer patients. Sequenced by immunoSEQ multiplex PCR; TCRdb stores in-frame clones only, minus some. The sample lists under 100,000 clones; approximately 95% were seen once. The sequenced sample was blood. The receptors originated from a woman in her 30s in good health.

The chain is built from TRBV29-1 and TRBJ1-3; 8 nucleotides match TRBD1. The CDR3 runs 14 residues. The V gene's germline CDR1 is SQVTM and CDR2 ANQGSEA. The J segment lost 2 bases and the V segment lost 4 bases, leaving 4 bases of the junction unmatched. CDR3 sequence: CSVATGAAGNTIYF. The CDR3 coding sequence is TGCAGCGTTGCGACAGGGGCAGCTGGAAACACCATATATTTT.

This chain joins TRBV27 and TRBJ2-7; 9 nucleotides agree with TRBD2. The germline V gene has CDR1 MNHEY and CDR2 SMNVEV (reference sequence). The CDR3 runs to 21 residues. J lost 0 bases, V lost 5 bases, and 23 bases had no gene match. CDR3 coding DNA: TGTGCCAGCAGTACAGGGGTTTCAGGGCTTAGCGGGGGAGCGAGCTCCTACGAGCAGTACTTC. Translating gives CASSTGVSGLSGGASSYEQYF.

V and J are TRBV2 and TRBJ1-1, with D uncertain. The CDR3 consists of 15 residues. Trimming removed 3 bases at V and 2 bases at J, with 13 bases between. The germline gives CDR1 SNHLY, CDR2 FYNNEI. CDR3 amino acids: CASSERRQENTEAFF. DNA for the CDR3: TGTGCCAGCAGTGAGAGGCGGCAGGAAAACACTGAAGCTTTCTTT.

The chain is built from TRBV5-1 and TRBJ2-1, with D possibly matching TRBD2 (5 bases). The length of the CDR3 is 14 residues. Germline V gene lookup returns CDR1 SGHRS and CDR2 YFSETQ. The germline V and J ends were trimmed by 0 bases and 8 bases, with 12 bases remaining between them. The CDR3: CASSLAAGGDEQFF. CDR3 DNA sequence: TGCGCCAGCAGCTTGGCGGCAGGAGGCGATGAGCAGTTCTTC.

The chain recombines TRBV5-1 with TRBJ2-1, with 11 bases fitting TRBD1. Unmatched junction bases numbered 5, after V lost 4 bases and J lost 8 bases. The germline gives CDR1 SGHRS, CDR2 YFSETQ. This CDR3 comprises 14 residues. CDR3 sequence: CASSKRTGGDEQFF. CDR3 bases: TGCGCCAGCAGCAAAAGGACAGGGGGCGATGAGCAGTTCTTC.

This sequence joins TRBV12-3 or TRBV12-4 and TRBJ1-1, with D unresolved. V was clipped by 3 bases and J by 6 bases, with 11 bases between them. The CDR3 is 13 amino acids. The CDR3, as DNA: TGTGCCAGCAGTTTTATGACTGGGGCTGAAGCTTTCTTT. Protein sequence: CASSFMTGAEAFF.

The chain joins TRBV19 to TRBJ2-5; D unresolved. Trimming left V 4 bases short and J 3 bases short, with 12 bases between. This CDR3 is 14 amino acids long. CDR1 and CDR2 from the germline V gene are LNHDA and SQIVND (reference sequence). In nucleotides, the CDR3 is TGTGCCAGTAGTACCAACAGAGACAAAGAGACCCAGTACTTC. Its translation: CASSTNRDKETQYF.

The chain has TRBV6-1 and TRBJ2-7, with 14 bases matching TRBD2. Germline CDR1 is MNHNS and CDR2 is SASEGT. With V trimmed by 1 base and J by 2 bases, 1 base remained unmatched. This CDR3 has 16 amino acids. The CDR3 DNA is TGTGCCAGCAGTGAAGTGGGACTAGCGGGAGCCTACGAGCAGTACTTC. It codes for CASSEVGLAGAYEQYF.

The chain's CDR3 is CASSQSGQSEAFF. CDR3 coding DNA: TGTGCCAGCAGCCAATCGGGACAGTCTGAAGCTTTCTTT. The V call is TRBV16, the J call TRBJ1-1, with 7 bases aligning to TRBD1. Germline V gene sequence: CDR1 KGHSY, CDR2 FQNENV. With 0 bases clipped from V and 6 bases from J, the junction kept 1 base outside the gene matches. The CDR3 spans 13 residues.

This clone has just a few counts. Other DNA sequences in this specimen translate into the identical CDR3. CDR3 DNA sequence: TGCAGCGTAGAGGGACAGACGAACTATGGCTACACCTTC. Translated, it gives CSVEGQTNYGYTF. J is TRBJ1-2 and V is TRBV29-1, with 7 bases identical to TRBD1. From germline, CDR1 is SQVTM and CDR2 ANQGSEA. V lost 6 bases and J lost 2; bases outside the gene matches: 6. This CDR3 region has 13 residues.

V is TRBV5-8 and J is TRBJ1-6; D not certain. CDR1 is SGHTS, CDR2 YDEGEE, per germline. Trimming left V 0 bases short and J 3 bases short, with 7 bases between. CDR3 length equals 15 residues. The CDR3 loop is CASSLATIYNSPLHF. The CDR3 DNA sequence: TGTGCCAGCAGCTTGGCCACGATCTATAATTCACCCCTCCACTTT.

This chain joins TRBV24-1 and TRBJ2-5; TRBD2 matches at 9 bases. The CDR3 extends over 14 amino acids. The V segment lost 2 bases and the J segment 4 bases; nucleotides outside the gene matches: 1. Germline V gives CDR1 KGHDR, CDR2 SFDVKD. The CDR3 nucleotides read TGTGCCACCAGTGATTCACTAGCGGGAGAGACCCAGTACTTC. This translates into CATSDSLAGETQYF.

This chain connects TRBV5-1 to TRBJ1-4, with D uncertain. The CDR3 covers 14 residues. Trimming removed 0 bases from V and 3 bases from J, with 6 bases in between. Per the germline V gene, CDR1 is SGHRS and CDR2 is YFSETQ. CDR3 loop: CASSLELSNEKLFF. Written as DNA, the CDR3 is TGCGCCAGCAGCTTGGAGCTTTCTAATGAAAAACTGTTTTTT.

The table lists this clone with a count of one. V usage is TRBV9 and J usage is TRBJ1-3; D gene ambiguous. V was clipped by 1 base and J by 4 bases, with 6 bases between them. There are 13 residues in the CDR3. CDR1 SGDLS and CDR2 YYNGEE come from the germline V gene. CDR3 DNA sequence: TGTGCCAGCAGCGTACCGGGAGGAAACACCATATATTTT. Protein product: CASSVPGGNTIYF.

The chain combines TRBV28 with TRBJ2-2, with 11 bases fitting TRBD2. With V trimmed by 3 bases and J by 4 bases, 1 base remained unmatched. The CDR3 spans 15 residues. Germline CDR1 reads MDHEN; CDR2 reads SYDVKM. Here the CDR3 DNA reads TGTGCCAGCAGTTTTACTAGCGGGAGCACCGGGGAGCTGTTTTTT. Its translation is CASSFTSGSTGELFF. The full variable domain, rest sourced from reference TRBV28 and TRBJ2-2, is DVKVTQSSRYLVKRTGEKVFLECVQDMDHENMFWYRQDPGLGLRLIYFSYDVKMKEKGDIPEGYSVSREKKERFSLILESASTNQTSMYLCASSFTSGSTGELFFGEGSRLTVL.

The rearrangement uses TRBV27 and TRBJ2-6; perhaps TRBD1 as D (6 bases). With 5 bases removed from V and 0 bases from J, the gap between germline ends came to 8 bases. The CDR3 has 15 amino acids. CDR1 and CDR2 from the germline V gene are MNHEY and SMNVEV (reference sequence). The CDR3 region is CASSARGSGANVLTF. The CDR3 nucleotides are TGTGCCAGCAGTGCCAGGGGCTCTGGGGCCAACGTCCTGACTTTC.

V usage is TRBV28 and J usage is TRBJ1-1; 9 positions agree with TRBD1. Germline V lookup: CDR1 MDHEN, CDR2 SYDVKM. With 7 bases clipped from V and 4 bases from J, the junction kept 10 bases outside the gene matches. The CDR3 consists of 15 residues. CDR3: CASKGTGKSSTEAFF. CDR3 sequence (DNA): TGTGCCAGCAAGGGGACAGGGAAGAGTAGCACTGAAGCTTTCTTT.